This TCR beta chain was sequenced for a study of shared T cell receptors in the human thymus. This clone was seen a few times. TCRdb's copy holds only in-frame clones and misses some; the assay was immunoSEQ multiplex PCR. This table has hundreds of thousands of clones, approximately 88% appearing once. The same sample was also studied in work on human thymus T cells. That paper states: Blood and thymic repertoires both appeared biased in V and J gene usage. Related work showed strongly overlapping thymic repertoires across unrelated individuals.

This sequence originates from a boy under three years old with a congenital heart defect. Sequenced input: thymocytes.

The CDR3 loop reads CASSQETGALNTEAFF. The CDR3 DNA sequence: TGTGCCAGCAGCCAAGAAACAGGGGCATTGAACACTGAAGCTTTCTTT. V usage is TRBV4-2 and J usage is TRBJ1-1, with 7 bases fitting TRBD1. The CDR3 loop spans 16 amino acids. J lost 0 bases, V lost 0 bases, and 4 bases had no gene match. Germline CDR1 LGHNA, CDR2 YNFKEQ.